This T cell receptor (beta chain) comes out of a study of technical replicates of blood from several donors. The CDR3 has 15 residues. Trimming removed 0 bases from V and 2 bases from J, with 11 bases in between. Germline values: CDR1 MGHRA, CDR2 YSYEKL. Assay used: immunoSEQ multiplex PCR; TCRdb lists only in-frame clones, some missing. The repertoire holds around 74,000 clones, with 80% to 90% as singletons. The receptor was isolated from a human donor in good health. Some clones in this sample may be carry-over from other donors' samples. J is TRBJ2-7 and V is TRBV4-1; D gene uncertain. Sequenced sample: PBMCs. The DNA of the CDR3 is TGCGCCAGCAGCCAAGATCCTGCCAGGACCTACGAGCAGTACTTC. It specifies CASSQDPARTYEQYF.